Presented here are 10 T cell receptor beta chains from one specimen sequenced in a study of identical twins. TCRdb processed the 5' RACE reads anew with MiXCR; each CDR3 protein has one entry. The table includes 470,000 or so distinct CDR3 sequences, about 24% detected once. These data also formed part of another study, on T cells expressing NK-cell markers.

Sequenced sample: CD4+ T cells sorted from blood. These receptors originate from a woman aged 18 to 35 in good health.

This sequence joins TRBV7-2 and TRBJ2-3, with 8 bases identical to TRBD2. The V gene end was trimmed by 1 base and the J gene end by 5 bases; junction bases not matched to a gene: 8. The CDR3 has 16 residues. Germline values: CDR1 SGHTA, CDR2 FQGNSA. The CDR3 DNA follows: TGTGCCAGCAGCTTAGTTCCAGCGGGAGTCCTAGATACGCAGTATTTT. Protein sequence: CASSLVPAGVLDTQYF.

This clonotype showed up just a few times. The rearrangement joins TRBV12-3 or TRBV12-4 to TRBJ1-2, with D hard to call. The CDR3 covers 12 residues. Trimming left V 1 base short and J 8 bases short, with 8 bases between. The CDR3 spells CASSLEARGYTF. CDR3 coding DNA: TGTGCCAGCAGTTTAGAGGCACGCGGCTACACCTTC.

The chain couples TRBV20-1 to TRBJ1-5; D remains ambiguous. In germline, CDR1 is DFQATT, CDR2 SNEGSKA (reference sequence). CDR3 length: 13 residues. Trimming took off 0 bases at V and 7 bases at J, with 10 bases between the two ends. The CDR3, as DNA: TGCAGTGCTAGAGACAGATGGAACCAGCCCCAGCATTTT. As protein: CSARDRWNQPQHF.

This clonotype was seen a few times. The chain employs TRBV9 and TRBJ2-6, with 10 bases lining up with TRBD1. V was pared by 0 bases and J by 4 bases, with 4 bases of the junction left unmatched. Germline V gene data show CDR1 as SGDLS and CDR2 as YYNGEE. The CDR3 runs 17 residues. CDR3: CASSVGTGGFGANVLTF. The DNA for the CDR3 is TGTGCCAGCAGCGTAGGGACAGGGGGTTTCGGGGCCAACGTCCTGACTTTC.

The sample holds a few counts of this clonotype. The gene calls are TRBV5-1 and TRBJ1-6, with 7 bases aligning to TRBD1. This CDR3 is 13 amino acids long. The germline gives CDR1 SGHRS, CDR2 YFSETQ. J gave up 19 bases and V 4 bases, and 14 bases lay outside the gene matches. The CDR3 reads CASSPNGGTDQHF. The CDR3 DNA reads TGCGCCAGCAGCCCGAATGGCGGGACAGATCAACACTTT.

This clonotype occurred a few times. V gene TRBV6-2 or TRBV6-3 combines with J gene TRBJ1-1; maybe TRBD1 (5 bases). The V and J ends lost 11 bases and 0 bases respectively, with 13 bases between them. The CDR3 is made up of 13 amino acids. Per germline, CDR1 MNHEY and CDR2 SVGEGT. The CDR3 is CASKGRLNTEAFF. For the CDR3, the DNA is TGTGCCTCCAAGGGGAGGTTGAACACTGAAGCTTTCTTT.

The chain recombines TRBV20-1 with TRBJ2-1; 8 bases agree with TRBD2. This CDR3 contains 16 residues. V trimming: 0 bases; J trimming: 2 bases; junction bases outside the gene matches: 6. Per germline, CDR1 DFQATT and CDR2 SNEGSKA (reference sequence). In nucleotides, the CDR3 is TGCAGTGCTAGAGATCGGGGGGGGGCCACCTACAATGAGCAGTTCTTC. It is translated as CSARDRGGATYNEQFF.

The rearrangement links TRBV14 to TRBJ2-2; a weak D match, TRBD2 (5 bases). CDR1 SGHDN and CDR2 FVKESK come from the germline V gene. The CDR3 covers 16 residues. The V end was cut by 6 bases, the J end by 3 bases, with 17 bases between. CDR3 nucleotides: TGTGCCAGCAGGTCGAGCGGATTCTGGGACACCGGGGAGCTGTTTTTT. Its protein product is CASRSSGFWDTGELFF.

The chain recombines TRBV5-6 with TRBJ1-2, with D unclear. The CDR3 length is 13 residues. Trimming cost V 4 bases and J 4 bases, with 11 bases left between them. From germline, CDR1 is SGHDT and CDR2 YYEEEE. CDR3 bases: TGTGCCAGCAGCCCTTTAGGGTCCTATGGCTACACCTTC. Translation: CASSPLGSYGYTF.

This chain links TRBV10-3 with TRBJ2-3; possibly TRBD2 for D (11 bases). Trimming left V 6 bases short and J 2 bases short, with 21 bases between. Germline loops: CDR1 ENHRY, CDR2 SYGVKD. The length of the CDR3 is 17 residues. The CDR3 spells CAIRGQGTSGYTDTQYF. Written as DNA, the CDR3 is TGTGCCATCAGGGGACAGGGGACTAGCGGATACACAGATACGCAGTATTTT.